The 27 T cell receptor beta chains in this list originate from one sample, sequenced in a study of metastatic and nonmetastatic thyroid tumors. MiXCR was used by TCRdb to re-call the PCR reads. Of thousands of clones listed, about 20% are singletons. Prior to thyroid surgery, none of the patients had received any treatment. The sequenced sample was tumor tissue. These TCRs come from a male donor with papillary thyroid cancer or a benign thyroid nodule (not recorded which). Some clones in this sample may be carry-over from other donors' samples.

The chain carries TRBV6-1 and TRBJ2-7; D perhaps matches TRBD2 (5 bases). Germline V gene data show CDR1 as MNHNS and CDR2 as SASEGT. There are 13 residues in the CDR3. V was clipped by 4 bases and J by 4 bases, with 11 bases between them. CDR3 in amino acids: CASSVRARYEQYF. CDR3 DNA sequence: TGTGCCAGCAGTGTGAGGGCGAGGTACGAGCAGTACTTC.

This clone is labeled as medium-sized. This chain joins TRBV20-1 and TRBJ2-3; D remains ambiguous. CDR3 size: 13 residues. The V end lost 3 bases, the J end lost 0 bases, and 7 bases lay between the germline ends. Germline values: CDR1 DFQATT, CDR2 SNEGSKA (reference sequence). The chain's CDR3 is CSARTLSTDTQYF. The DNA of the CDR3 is TGCAGTGCTAGGACACTTAGCACAGATACGCAGTATTTT.

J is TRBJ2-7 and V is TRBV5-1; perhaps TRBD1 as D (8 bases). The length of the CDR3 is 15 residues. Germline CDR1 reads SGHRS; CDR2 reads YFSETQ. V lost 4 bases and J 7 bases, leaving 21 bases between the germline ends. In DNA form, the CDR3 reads TGCGCCAGCAGCCTGAGAACTGACAGGGGAGGGGAGCAGTACTTC. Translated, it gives CASSLRTDRGGEQYF. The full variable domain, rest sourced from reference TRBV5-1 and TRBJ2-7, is KAGVTQTPRYLIKTRGQQVTLSCSPISGHRSVSWYQQTPGQGLQFLFEYFSETQRNKGNFPGRFSGRQFSNSRSEMNVSTLELGDSALYLCASSLRTDRGGEQYFGPGTRLTVT.

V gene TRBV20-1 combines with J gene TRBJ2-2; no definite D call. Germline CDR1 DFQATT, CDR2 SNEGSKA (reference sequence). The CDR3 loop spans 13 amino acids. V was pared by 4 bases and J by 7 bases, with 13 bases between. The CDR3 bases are TGCAGTGCTATAGCCTCAGGCTTCGGGGAGCTGTTTTTT. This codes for CSAIASGFGELFF.

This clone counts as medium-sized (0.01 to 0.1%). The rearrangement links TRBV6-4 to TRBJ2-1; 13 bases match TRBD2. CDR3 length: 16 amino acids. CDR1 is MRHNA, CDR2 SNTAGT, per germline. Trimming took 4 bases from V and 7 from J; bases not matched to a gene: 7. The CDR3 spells CASSGLAGGFLNEQFF. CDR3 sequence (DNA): TGTGCCAGCAGTGGACTAGCGGGAGGATTCTTGAATGAGCAGTTCTTC.

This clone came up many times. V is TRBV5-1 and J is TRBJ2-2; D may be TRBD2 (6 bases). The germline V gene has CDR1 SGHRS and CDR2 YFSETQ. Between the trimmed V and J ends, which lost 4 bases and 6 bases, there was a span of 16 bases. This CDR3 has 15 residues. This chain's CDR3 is CASSPDYWVAGELFF. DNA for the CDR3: TGCGCCAGCAGCCCGGACTACTGGGTTGCCGGGGAGCTGTTTTTT.

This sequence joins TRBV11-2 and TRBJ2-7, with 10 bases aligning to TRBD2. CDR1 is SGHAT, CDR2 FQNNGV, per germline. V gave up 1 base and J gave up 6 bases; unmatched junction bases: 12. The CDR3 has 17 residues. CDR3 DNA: TGTGCCAGCAGCTTAGTCCCAGCGGGAGGGCCAGCGGGCGAGCAGTACTTC. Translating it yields CASSLVPAGGPAGEQYF.

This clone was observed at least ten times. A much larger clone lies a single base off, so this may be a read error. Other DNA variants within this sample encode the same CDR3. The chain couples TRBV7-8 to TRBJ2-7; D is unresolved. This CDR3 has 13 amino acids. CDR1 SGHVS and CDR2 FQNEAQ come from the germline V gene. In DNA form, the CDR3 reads TGTGCCAGCAGCTGGGGAAGTTGGTACGAACAGTACTTC. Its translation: CASSWGSWYEQYF.

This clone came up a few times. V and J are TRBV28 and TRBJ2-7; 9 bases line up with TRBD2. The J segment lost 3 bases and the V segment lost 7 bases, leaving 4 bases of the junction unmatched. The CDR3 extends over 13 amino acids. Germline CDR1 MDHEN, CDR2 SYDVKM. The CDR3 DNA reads TGTGCCAGCAACGCGGGGGGGAACTACGAGCAGTACTTC. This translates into CASNAGGNYEQYF.

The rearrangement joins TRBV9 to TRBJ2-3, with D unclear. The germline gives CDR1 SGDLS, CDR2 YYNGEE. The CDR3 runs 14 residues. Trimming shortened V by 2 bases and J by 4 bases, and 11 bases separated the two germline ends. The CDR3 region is CASSVSGVADTQYF. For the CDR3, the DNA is TGTGCCAGCAGCGTTTCTGGTGTCGCAGATACGCAGTATTTT.

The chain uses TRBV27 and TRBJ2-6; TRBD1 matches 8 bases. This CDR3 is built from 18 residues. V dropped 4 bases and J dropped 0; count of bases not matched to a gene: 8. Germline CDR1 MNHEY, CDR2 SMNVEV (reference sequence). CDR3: CASSSRTGPFSGANVLTF. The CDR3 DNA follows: TGTGCCAGCAGTTCGCGGACAGGGCCATTCTCTGGGGCCAACGTCCTGACTTTC. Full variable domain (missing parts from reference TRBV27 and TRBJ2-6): EAQVTQNPRYLITVTGKKLTVTCSQNMNHEYMSWYRQDPGLGLRQIYYSMNVEVTDKGDVPEGYKVSRKEKRNFPLILESPSPNQTSLYFCASSSRTGPFSGANVLTFGAGSRLTVL.

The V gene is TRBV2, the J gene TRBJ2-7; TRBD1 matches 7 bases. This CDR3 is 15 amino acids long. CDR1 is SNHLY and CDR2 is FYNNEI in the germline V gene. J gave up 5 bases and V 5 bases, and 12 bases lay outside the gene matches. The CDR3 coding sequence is TGTGCCAGCAGTACGGACAGGCGCGACGGGGACGAGCAGTACTTC. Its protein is CASSTDRRDGDEQYF.

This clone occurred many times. CDR3 amino acids: CAWSAGGGPDEQYF. The CDR3 nucleotides read TGTGCCTGGAGCGCTGGGGGGGGCCCTGACGAGCAGTACTTC. The chain carries TRBV30 and TRBJ2-7; tentative D call: TRBD2 (7 bases). Germline-derived CDR1 and CDR2 are GTSNPN and SVGIG (reference sequence). With 3 bases removed from V and 5 bases from J, the gap between germline ends came to 17 bases. The CDR3 is 14 residues long.

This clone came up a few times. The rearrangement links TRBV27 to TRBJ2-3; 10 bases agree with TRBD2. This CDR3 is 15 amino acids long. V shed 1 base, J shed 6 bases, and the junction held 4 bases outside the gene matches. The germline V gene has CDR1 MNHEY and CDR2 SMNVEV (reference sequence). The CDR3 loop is CASSLYSGRTDTQYF. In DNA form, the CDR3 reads TGTGCCAGCAGTTTATATAGCGGGAGGACGGATACGCAGTATTTT.

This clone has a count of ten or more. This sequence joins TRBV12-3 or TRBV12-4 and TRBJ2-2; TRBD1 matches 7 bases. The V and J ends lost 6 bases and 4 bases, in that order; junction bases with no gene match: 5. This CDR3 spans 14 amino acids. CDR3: CASRPGGFTGELFF. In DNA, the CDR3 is TGTGCCAGCAGACCAGGGGGATTCACCGGGGAGCTGTTTTTT.

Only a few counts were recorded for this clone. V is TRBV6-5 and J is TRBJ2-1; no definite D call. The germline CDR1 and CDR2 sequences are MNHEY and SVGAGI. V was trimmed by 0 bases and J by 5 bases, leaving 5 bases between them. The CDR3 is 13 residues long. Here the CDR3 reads CASSYSTDNEQFF. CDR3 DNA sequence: TGTGCCAGCAGTTACTCCACCGACAATGAGCAGTTCTTC.

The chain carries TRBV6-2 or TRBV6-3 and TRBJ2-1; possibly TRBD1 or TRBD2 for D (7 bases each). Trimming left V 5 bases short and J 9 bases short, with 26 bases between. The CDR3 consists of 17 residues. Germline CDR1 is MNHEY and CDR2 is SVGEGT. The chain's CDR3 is CASSSHTGAERGSEQFF. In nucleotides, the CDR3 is TGTGCCAGCAGTAGCCATACAGGGGCCGAGCGCGGGAGTGAGCAGTTCTTC.

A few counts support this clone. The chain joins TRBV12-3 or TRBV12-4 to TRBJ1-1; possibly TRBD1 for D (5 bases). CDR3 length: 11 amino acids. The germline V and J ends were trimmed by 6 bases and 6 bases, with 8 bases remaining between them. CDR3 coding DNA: TGTGCCAGCAGGACGGGGGCTGAAGCTTTCTTT. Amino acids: CASRTGAEAFF.

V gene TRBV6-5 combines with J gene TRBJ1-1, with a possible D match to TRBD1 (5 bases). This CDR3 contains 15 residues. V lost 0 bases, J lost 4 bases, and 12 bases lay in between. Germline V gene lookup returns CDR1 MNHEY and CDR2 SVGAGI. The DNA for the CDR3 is TGTGCCAGCAGTTACTCTTTTCTGGGGGGCACTGAAGCTTTCTTT. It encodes CASSYSFLGGTEAFF.

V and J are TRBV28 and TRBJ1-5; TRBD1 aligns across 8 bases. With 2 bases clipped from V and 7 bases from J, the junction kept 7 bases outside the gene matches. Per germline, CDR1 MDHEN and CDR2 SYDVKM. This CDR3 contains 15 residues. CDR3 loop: CASSLGRGPNQPQHF. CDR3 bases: TGTGCCAGCAGTTTAGGCAGGGGGCCTAACCAGCCCCAGCATTTT.

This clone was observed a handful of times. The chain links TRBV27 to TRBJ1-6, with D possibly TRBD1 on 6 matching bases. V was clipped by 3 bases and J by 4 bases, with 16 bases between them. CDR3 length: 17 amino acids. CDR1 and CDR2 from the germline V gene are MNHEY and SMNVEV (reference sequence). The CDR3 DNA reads TGTGCCAGCAGTTTCACGGGGGGCCGATGGTATAATTCACCCCTCCACTTT. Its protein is CASSFTGGRWYNSPLHF.

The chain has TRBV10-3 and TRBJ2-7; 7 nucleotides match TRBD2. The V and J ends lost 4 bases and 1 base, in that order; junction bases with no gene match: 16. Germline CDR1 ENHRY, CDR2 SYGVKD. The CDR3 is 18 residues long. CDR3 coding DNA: TGTGCCATCAGTGTTTACCCGCCGACGGACGGGAGGTCCTACGAGCAGTACTTC. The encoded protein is CAISVYPPTDGRSYEQYF.

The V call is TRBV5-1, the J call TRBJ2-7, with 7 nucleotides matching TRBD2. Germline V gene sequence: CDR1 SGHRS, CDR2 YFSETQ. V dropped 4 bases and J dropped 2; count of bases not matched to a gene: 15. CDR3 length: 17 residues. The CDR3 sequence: CASSQGNRSGNAYEQYF. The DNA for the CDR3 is TGCGCCAGCAGCCAGGGTAATAGGAGCGGGAACGCCTACGAGCAGTACTTC.

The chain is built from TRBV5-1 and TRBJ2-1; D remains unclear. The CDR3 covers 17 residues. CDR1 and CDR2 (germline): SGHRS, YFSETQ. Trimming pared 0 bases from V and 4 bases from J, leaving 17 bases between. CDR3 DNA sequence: TGCGCCAGCAGCTTGGGGATTGACACAAAAGCATACAATGAGCAGTTCTTC. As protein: CASSLGIDTKAYNEQFF.

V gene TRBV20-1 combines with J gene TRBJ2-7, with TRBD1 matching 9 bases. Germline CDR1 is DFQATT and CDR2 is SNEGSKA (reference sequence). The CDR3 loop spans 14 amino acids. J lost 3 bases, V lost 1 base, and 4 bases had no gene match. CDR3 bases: TGCAGTGCTAGAGGGCAGGGACAGGGCTACGAGCAGTACTTC. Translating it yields CSARGQGQGYEQYF.

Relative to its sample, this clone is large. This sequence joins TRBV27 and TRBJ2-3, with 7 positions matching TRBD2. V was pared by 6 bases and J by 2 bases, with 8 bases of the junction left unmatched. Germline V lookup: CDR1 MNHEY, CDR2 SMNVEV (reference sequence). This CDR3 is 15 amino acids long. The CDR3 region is CASSPLAWNTDTQYF. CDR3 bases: TGTGCCAGCAGCCCACTAGCGTGGAACACAGATACGCAGTATTTT.

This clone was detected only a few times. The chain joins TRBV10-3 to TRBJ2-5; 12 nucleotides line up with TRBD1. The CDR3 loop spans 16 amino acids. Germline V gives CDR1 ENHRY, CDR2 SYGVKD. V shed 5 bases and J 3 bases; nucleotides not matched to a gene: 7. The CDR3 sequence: CAISSPGQGAEETQYF. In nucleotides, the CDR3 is TGTGCCATCAGTAGTCCGGGACAGGGGGCAGAAGAGACCCAGTACTTC.